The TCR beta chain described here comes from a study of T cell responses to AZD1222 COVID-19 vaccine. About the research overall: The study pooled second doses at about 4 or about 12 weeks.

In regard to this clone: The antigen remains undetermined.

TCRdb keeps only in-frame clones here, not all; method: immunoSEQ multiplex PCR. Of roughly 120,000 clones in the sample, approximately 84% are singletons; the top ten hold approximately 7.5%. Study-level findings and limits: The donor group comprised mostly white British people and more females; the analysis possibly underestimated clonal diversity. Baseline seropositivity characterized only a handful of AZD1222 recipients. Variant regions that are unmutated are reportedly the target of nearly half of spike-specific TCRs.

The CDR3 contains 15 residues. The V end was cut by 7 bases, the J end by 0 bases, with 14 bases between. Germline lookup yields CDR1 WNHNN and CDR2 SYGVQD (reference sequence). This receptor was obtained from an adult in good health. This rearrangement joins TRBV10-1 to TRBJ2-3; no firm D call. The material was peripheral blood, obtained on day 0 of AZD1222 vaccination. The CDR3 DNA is TGCGCCAGCACGGATGGAACCGCGAGCACAGATACGCAGTATTTT. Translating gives CASTDGTASTDTQYF.